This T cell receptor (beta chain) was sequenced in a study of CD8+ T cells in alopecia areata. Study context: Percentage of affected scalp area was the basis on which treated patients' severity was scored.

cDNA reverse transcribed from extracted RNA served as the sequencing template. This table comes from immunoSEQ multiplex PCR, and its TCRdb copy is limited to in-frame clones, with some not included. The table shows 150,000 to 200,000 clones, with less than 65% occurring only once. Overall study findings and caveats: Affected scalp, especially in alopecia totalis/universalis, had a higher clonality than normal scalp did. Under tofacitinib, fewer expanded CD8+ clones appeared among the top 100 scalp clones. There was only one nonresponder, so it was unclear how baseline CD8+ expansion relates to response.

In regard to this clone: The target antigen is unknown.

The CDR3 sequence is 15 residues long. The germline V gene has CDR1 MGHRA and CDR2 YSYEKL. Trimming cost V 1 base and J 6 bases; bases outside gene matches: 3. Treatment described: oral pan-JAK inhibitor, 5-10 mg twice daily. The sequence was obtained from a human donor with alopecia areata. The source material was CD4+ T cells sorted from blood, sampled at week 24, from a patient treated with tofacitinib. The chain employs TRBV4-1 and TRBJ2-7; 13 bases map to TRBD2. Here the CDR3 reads CASSQGTSGGFEQYF. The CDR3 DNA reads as TGCGCCAGCAGCCAAGGGACTAGCGGGGGATTCGAGCAGTACTTC.